The entry below describes one TCR beta chain. The source of the sample is a study of cytomegalovirus exposure and HLA in healthy donors. Study background: HLA-typed donors were the source of 82 million or so unique TCRs, which an early data release held.

Researchers ran the PCR with 60 Vbeta and 13 Jbeta primers. TCRdb keeps only in-frame clones here, not all; method: immunoSEQ multiplex PCR. Of approximately 210,000 clones listed, 65% to 80% are singletons. Regarding donors, all were healthy bone marrow donors. Sampled while nominally healthy, donors likely had unrecorded immune exposures. The CDR3 sequence is 18 residues long. With 0 bases removed from V and 2 bases from J, the gap between germline ends came to 19 bases. The germline V gene encodes CDR1 SGDLS and CDR2 YYNGEE. The sample was PBMCs. This TCR came from a woman aged 40 to 55 in good health and CMV-seronegative. The chain links TRBV9 to TRBJ2-3, with D possibly being TRBD2 (6 bases). CDR3 nucleotide sequence: TGTGCCAGCAGCGTAGCTCTGGCCGGGGAGGTGCTCACAGATACGCAGTATTTT. Its protein is CASSVALAGEVLTDTQYF.